The 21 T cell receptor beta chains in this list originate from one sample, sequenced in a study of cytomegalovirus exposure and HLA in healthy donors. PCR primers comprised 60 Vbeta and 13 Jbeta primers. TCRdb keeps only in-frame clones here, not all; method: immunoSEQ multiplex PCR. Of around 150,000 clones listed, about 85% were seen once; the top ten hold roughly 2.2%. Source material: PBMCs. The receptors were sampled from a young man in good health and CMV-seropositive.

This chain joins TRBV18 and TRBJ1-1; 12 bases fit TRBD1. Germline CDR1 reads KGHSH; CDR2 reads LQKENI. The CDR3 extends over 17 amino acids. V trimming: 1 base; J trimming: 2 bases; junction bases outside the gene matches: 5. CDR3 DNA: TGTGCCAGCTCACCACGGGGACAGGGGGCGGGTAACACTGAAGCTTTCTTT. Protein: CASSPRGQGAGNTEAFF.

In its sample, this clone was seen once. CDR3 DNA: TGTGCCAGCAGCTTAGAGAGGTCTAACCCACCCCTCCACTTT. It codes for CASSLERSNPPLHF. The chain joins TRBV7-2 to TRBJ1-6, with no clear D. The V gene's germline CDR1 is SGHTA and CDR2 FQGNSA. The ends were cut back, 1 base at V and 11 bases at J, with 12 bases in the middle. This CDR3 has 14 residues.

The rearrangement uses TRBV7-9 and TRBJ1-2; no clear D. The V end was cut by 3 bases, the J end by 2 bases, with 7 bases between. CDR1 is SEHNR and CDR2 is FQNEAQ in the germline V gene (reference sequence). The CDR3 sequence is 13 residues long. The CDR3 protein is CASSFSENYGYTF. The CDR3, as DNA: TGTGCCAGCAGCTTTTCGGAGAACTATGGCTACACCTTC.

This chain connects TRBV6-1 to TRBJ1-4; D remains ambiguous. The length of the CDR3 is 14 residues. CDR1 and CDR2 from the germline V gene are MNHNS and SASEGT. V lost 7 bases to trimming and J lost 5 bases, with 14 bases between them. The CDR3 DNA follows: TGTGCCAGCAATGACCTCCGGGAGAATGAAAAACTGTTTTTT. Translation: CASNDLRENEKLFF.

The V call is TRBV18, the J call TRBJ1-1, with D unclear. The CDR3 loop spans 13 amino acids. V was pared by 4 bases and J by 1 base, with 7 bases between. In germline, CDR1 is KGHSH, CDR2 LQKENI. In DNA, the CDR3 is TGTGCCAGCTCACAATCGAGGAACACTGAAGCTTTCTTT. Translation gives CASSQSRNTEAFF. Full variable domain (rest looked up from reference TRBV18 and TRBJ1-1): NAGVMQNPRHLVRRRGQEARLRCSPMKGHSHVYWYRQLPEEGLKFMVYLQKENIIDESGMPKERFSAEFPKEGPSILRIQQVVRGDSAAYFCASSQSRNTEAFFGQGTRLTVV.

J is TRBJ2-1 and V is TRBV27; 7 positions agree with TRBD2. The CDR3 length is 14 residues. The junction had 6 bases not matched to a gene; V was cut back by 3 bases and J by 7 bases. Germline V gives CDR1 MNHEY, CDR2 SMNVEV (reference sequence). Written as DNA, the CDR3 is TGTGCCAGCAGTTTTTCGGTCGGGGGGAATGAGCAGTTCTTC. This encodes CASSFSVGGNEQFF.

As regards this clone: Other DNA sequences of this sample code for an identical CDR3. The chain carries TRBV5-4 and TRBJ2-3; D is undetermined. CDR1 and CDR2 (germline): SGHNT, YYREEE (reference sequence). The CDR3 runs 15 residues. V was pared by 4 bases and J by 0 bases, with 12 bases between. This CDR3 is CASSLDFTSTDTQYF. Here the CDR3 DNA reads TGTGCCAGCAGCCTCGACTTTACCAGCACAGATACGCAGTATTTT.

V gene TRBV2 combines with J gene TRBJ2-4; possibly TRBD2 for D (5 bases). The CDR3 consists of 15 residues. Germline V gene data show CDR1 as SNHLY and CDR2 as FYNNEI. Trimming took 6 bases from V and 0 from J, leaving 12 bases between them. The CDR3 sequence: CASRRAVQAKNIQYF. CDR3 DNA: TGTGCCAGCAGGAGGGCTGTACAAGCCAAAAACATTCAGTACTTC.

The chain employs TRBV16 and TRBJ2-7; possibly TRBD1 for D (5 bases). The V gene lost 5 bases and the J gene lost 3 bases, with 14 bases spanning the gap. This CDR3 spans 14 amino acids. Germline values: CDR1 KGHSY, CDR2 FQNENV. The DNA of the CDR3 is TGTGCCAGCAGCTCACAGGCCGGTTACTACGAGCAGTACTTC. This encodes CASSSQAGYYEQYF.

The V call is TRBV9, the J call TRBJ1-1, with 7 bases fitting TRBD1. Germline assignment: CDR1 SGDLS and CDR2 YYNGEE. The CDR3 sequence is 12 residues long. V lost 4 bases and J lost 7; bases outside the gene matches: 4. This CDR3 reads CASSSRQGEAFF. DNA of the CDR3: TGTGCCAGCAGCTCGAGACAGGGTGAAGCTTTCTTT.

This clone occurred once. This chain connects TRBV9 to TRBJ1-1; 8 bases match TRBD1. Germline V gene data show CDR1 as SGDLS and CDR2 as YYNGEE. V was clipped by 3 bases and J by 4 bases; unmatched bases: 5. The CDR3 has 14 residues. CDR3 protein: CASSAGQGGTEAFF. CDR3 DNA: TGTGCCAGCAGCGCCGGACAGGGTGGCACTGAAGCTTTCTTT.

The genes are TRBV6-6 and TRBJ2-7, with TRBD1 as a possible D gene (7 bases). Trimming shortened V by 6 bases and J by 11 bases, and 20 bases separated the two germline ends. Per the germline V gene, CDR1 is MNHNY and CDR2 is SVGAGI (reference sequence). CDR3 size: 13 residues. The CDR3 loop is CASRGGQAEKKYF. The CDR3 DNA is TGTGCCAGCAGGGGAGGACAGGCCGAGAAGAAGTACTTC.

This sequence joins TRBV5-1 and TRBJ1-2; possible D gene TRBD1, 5 bases. Germline lookup yields CDR1 SGHRS and CDR2 YFSETQ. The CDR3 has 14 residues. Trimming pared 0 bases from V and 5 bases from J, leaving 11 bases between. The CDR3 DNA is TGCGCCAGCAGCTTGGGCGGGACTGCATATGGCTACACCTTC. It encodes CASSLGGTAYGYTF.

In its sample, this clone was seen once. The chain carries TRBV6-6 and TRBJ1-1; D not certain. CDR3 length: 13 amino acids. Germline V lookup: CDR1 MNHNY, CDR2 SVGAGI (reference sequence). With 6 bases removed from V and 2 bases from J, the gap between germline ends came to 10 bases. CDR3 protein: CASSVSPNTEAFF. As DNA, the CDR3 is TGTGCCAGCAGCGTCAGTCCTAACACTGAAGCTTTCTTT.

The V call is TRBV6-1, the J call TRBJ2-7; D not certain. The length of the CDR3 is 13 residues. The V gene's germline CDR1 is MNHNS and CDR2 SASEGT. V lost 5 bases and J lost 2, with 10 bases in between. CDR3 sequence (DNA): TGTGCCAGCAGTCTAACAGATGCCTACGAGCAGTACTTC. Its translation is CASSLTDAYEQYF.

This clone was counted between two and nine times. The chain is built from TRBV7-9 and TRBJ1-2; 9 bases match TRBD1. The V gene end was trimmed by 1 base and the J gene end by 3 bases; junction bases not matched to a gene: 6. CDR1 SEHNR and CDR2 FQNEAQ come from the germline V gene (reference sequence). This CDR3 spans 16 amino acids. The CDR3 reads CASSLDRGRDDYGYTF. In DNA form, the CDR3 reads TGTGCCAGCAGCTTAGACAGGGGGCGAGATGACTATGGCTACACCTTC.

The chain joins TRBV5-6 to TRBJ1-4, with unresolved D. V was shortened by 4 bases and J by 7 bases, with 17 bases between the two germline ends. The CDR3 runs to 15 residues. Per the germline V gene, CDR1 is SGHDT and CDR2 is YYEEEE. The CDR3 bases are TGTGCCAGCAGCCTCATGGGCGTATTAGGTGAAAAACTGTTTTTT. It is translated as CASSLMGVLGEKLFF.

The chain carries TRBV7-8 and TRBJ2-4; 7 bases map to TRBD1. Trimming removed 0 bases from V and 0 bases from J; junction bases left unmatched: 2. The length of the CDR3 is 16 residues. Per the germline V gene, CDR1 is SGHVS and CDR2 is FQNEAQ. The CDR3 loop reads CASSLAYRGAKNIQYF. The DNA of the CDR3 is TGTGCCAGCAGCTTAGCTTACAGGGGAGCCAAAAACATTCAGTACTTC.

The V gene is TRBV4-2, the J gene TRBJ1-2; weak D call: TRBD1 (6 bases). Trimming removed 3 bases from V and 2 bases from J, with 10 bases in between. Germline lookup yields CDR1 LGHNA and CDR2 YNFKEQ. The CDR3 has 14 residues. CDR3 DNA sequence: TGTGCCAGCAGCCAGGGAGACAGGAACTATGGCTACACCTTC. Translated, it gives CASSQGDRNYGYTF.

This clone was counted once. The V gene is TRBV7-8, the J gene TRBJ2-2; 10 bases fit TRBD2. With 7 bases clipped from V and 8 bases from J, the junction kept 13 bases outside the gene matches. The CDR3 has 16 amino acids. Germline loops: CDR1 SGHVS, CDR2 FQNEAQ. CDR3 sequence: CASTERGGRSAGELFF. The DNA of the CDR3 is TGTGCCAGCACTGAGCGGGGGGGGAGATCGGCAGGGGAGCTGTTTTTT.

The chain recombines TRBV5-4 with TRBJ1-4, with a tentative D call TRBD1 (5 bases). Germline V lookup: CDR1 SGHNT, CDR2 YYREEE (reference sequence). V was shortened by 0 bases and J by 7 bases, with 13 bases between the two germline ends. This CDR3 is built from 15 residues. CDR3 in amino acids: CASSLDSGHGEKLFF. DNA for the CDR3: TGTGCCAGCAGCTTGGATTCAGGGCACGGTGAAAAACTGTTTTTT.